This T cell receptor beta chain was sequenced during a study of OX40 agonist ivuxolimab in advanced cancers. As for this clone: Its specificity is unknown.

The V end lost 0 bases, the J end lost 0 bases, and 6 bases lay between the germline ends. Germline CDR1 SGHTA, CDR2 FQGTGA. The CDR3 spans 15 residues. The assay was immunoSEQ multiplex PCR, and TCRdb's table has in-frame clones only and misses some. The data hold about 69,000 clones, with roughly 90% observed a single time. Study-wide results and caveats: More expanded clones were seen, on average, in CD8+ T cells than in CD4+.

The clonotype originates from an adult with an advanced solid tumor such as melanoma, head and neck, liver or kidney cancer. Specimen: CD4+ or CD8+ T cells sorted from blood, collected in a trial of the OX40 agonist ivuxolimab. The J gene is TRBJ2-1, the V gene TRBV7-3, with TRBD1 as a possible D gene (5 bases). CDR3 DNA sequence: TGTGCCAGCAGCTTAACAGGGGACTCCTACAATGAGCAGTTCTTC. Translating it yields CASSLTGDSYNEQFF.